The clone carrying this T cell receptor (beta chain) was recorded a few times. In the study's own analysis: Counts of nucleated cells, estimated from reference gene primer amplification, were obtained. Sequencing used immunoSEQ multiplex PCR; TCRdb keeps in-frame clones, though not all of them. The D gene and trimming were derived from the DNA, and the V and J assignments and clone size from that table. This sample has 400,000 or so clones, with approximately 90% found just once. This sample stems from a study of blood T cell repertoires in COVID-19. Study-wide background: The samples span acute and convalescent COVID-19 from the United States, Italy and Spain. T cells, B-cell-depleted T cells, or PBMCs provided the cDNA or gDNA that served as material.

CDR3 length: 16 amino acids. In germline, CDR1 is WNHNN, CDR2 SYGVQD (reference sequence). V shed 7 bases, J shed 0 bases, and the junction held 9 bases outside the gene matches. Seattle-derived patients entered the study during active infection and were followed longitudinally. The clonotype comes from a man in his late teens or twenties with COVID-19, enrolled during active disease. Sequenced: peripheral blood. This chain connects TRBV10-1 to TRBJ2-4; 7 positions agree with TRBD2. The CDR3 loop is CASKPPAGLAKNIQYF. CDR3 coding DNA: TGCGCCAGCAAGCCCCCAGCGGGGTTAGCCAAAAACATTCAGTACTTC.